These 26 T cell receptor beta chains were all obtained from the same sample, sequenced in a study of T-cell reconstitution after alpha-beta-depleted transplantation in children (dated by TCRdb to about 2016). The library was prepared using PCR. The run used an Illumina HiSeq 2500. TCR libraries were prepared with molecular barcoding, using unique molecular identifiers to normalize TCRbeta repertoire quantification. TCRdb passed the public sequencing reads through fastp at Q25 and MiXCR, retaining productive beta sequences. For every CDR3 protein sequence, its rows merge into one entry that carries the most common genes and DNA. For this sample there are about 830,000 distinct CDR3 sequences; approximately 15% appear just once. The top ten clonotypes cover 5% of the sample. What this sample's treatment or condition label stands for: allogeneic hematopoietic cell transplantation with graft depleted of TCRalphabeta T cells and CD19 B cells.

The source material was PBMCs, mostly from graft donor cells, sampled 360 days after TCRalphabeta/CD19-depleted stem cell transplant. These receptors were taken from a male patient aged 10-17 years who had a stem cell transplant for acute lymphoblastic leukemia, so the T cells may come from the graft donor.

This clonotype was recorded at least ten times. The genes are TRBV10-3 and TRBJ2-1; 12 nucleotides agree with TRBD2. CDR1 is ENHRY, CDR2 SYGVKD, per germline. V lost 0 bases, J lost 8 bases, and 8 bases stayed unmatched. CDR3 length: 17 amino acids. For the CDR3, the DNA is TGTGCCATCAGTGAGTCTCCTAGCGGGAGGGCCTCGTATGAGCAGTTCTTC. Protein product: CAISESPSGRASYEQFF.

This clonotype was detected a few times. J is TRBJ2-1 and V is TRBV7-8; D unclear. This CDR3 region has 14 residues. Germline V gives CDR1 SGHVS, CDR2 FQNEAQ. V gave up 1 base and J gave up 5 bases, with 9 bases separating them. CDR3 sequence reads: CASSLGIVNNEQFF. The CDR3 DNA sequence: TGTGCCAGCAGCTTAGGAATAGTCAACAATGAGCAGTTCTTC.

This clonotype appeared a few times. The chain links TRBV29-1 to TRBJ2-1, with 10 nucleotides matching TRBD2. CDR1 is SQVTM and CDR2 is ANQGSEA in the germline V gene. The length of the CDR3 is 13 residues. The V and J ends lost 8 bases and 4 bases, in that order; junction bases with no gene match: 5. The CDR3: CSSPGLAYNEQFF. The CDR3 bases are TGCAGCTCCCCGGGACTAGCGTACAATGAGCAGTTCTTC.

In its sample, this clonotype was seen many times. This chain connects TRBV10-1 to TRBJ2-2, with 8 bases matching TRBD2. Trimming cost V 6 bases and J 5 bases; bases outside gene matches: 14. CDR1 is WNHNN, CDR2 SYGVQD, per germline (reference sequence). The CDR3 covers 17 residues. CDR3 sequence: CASSVEKAGVRTGELFF. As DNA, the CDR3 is TGCGCCAGCAGCGTTGAAAAAGCGGGAGTGAGGACCGGGGAGCTGTTTTTT.

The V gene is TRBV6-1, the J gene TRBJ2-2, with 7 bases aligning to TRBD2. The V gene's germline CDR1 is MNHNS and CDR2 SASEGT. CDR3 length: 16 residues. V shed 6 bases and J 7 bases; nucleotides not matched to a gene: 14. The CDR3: CASRSPREALGGELFF. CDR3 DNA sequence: TGTGCCAGCAGATCCCCTCGGGAGGCCTTGGGCGGGGAGCTGTTTTTT.

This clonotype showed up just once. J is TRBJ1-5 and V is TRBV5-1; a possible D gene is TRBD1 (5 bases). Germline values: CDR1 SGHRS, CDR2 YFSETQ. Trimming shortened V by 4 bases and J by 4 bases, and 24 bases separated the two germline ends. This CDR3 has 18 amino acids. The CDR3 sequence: CASSSPLLRTPENQPQHF. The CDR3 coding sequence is TGCGCCAGCAGCAGTCCCCTCCTACGGACACCTGAAAATCAGCCCCAGCATTTT.

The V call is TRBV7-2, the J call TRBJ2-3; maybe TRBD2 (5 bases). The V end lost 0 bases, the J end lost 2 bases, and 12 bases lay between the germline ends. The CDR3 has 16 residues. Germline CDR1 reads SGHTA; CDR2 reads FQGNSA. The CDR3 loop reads CASSLAQRPYTDTQYF. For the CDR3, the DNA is TGTGCCAGCAGCTTAGCCCAGCGGCCTTACACAGATACGCAGTATTTT.

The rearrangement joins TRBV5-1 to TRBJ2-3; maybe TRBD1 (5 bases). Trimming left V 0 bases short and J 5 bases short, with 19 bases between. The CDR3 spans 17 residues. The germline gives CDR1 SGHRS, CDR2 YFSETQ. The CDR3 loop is CASSLGQGASGLDTQYF. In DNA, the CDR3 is TGCGCCAGCAGCTTGGGCCAAGGGGCCTCAGGGCTAGATACGCAGTATTTT.

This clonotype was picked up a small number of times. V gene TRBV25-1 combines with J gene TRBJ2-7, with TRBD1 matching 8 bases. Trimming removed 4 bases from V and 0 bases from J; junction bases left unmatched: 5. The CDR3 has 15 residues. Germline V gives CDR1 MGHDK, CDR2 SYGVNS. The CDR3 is CASSVGGQVSYEQYF. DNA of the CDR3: TGTGCCAGCAGTGTGGGGGGACAGGTCTCCTACGAGCAGTACTTC.

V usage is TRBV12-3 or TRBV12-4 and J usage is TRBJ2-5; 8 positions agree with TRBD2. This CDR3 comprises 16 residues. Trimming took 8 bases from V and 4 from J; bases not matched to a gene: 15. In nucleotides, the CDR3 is TGTGCCAGCCTCCTCGGGAGGGTTGAGGGGAGAGAGACCCAGTACTTC. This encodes CASLLGRVEGRETQYF.

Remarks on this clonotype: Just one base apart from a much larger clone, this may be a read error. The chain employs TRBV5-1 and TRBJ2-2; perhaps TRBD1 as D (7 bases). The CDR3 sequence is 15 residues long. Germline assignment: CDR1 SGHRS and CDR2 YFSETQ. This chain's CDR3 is CASSPGPGGTGELLF. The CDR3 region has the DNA TGCGCCAGCAGCCCCGGCCCAGGGGGGACCGGGGAGCTGCTTTTT.

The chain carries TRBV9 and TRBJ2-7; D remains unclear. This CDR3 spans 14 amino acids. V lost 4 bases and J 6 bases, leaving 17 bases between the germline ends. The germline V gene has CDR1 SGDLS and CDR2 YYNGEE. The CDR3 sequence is CASSPNKLYAEQYF. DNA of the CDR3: TGTGCCAGCAGCCCCAACAAGTTGTACGCCGAGCAGTACTTC.

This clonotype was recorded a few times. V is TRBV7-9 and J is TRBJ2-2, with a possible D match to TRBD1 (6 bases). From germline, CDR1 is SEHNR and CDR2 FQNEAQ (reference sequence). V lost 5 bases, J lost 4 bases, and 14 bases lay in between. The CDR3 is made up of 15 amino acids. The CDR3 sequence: CASSQAGAGTGELFF. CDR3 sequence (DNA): TGTGCCAGCAGCCAAGCAGGGGCCGGCACCGGGGAGCTGTTTTTT.

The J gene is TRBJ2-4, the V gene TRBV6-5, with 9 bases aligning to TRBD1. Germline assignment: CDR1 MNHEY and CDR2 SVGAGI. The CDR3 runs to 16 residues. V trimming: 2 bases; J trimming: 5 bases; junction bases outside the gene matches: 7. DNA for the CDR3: TGTGCCAGCAGTTACGGCCGTAACAGGGGGCAAAACATTCAGTACTTC. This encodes CASSYGRNRGQNIQYF.

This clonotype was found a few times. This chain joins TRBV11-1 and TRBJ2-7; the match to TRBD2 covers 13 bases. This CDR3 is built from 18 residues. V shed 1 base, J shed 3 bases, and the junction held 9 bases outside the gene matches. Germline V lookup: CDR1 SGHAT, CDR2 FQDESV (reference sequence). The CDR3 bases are TGTGCCAGCAGCTTAGGCCGACTAGCGGGAGGACTTTTCTACGAGCAGTACTTC. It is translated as CASSLGRLAGGLFYEQYF. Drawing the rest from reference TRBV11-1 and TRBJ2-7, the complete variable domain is EAEVAQSPRYKITEKSQAVAFWCDPISGHATLYWYRQILGQGPELLVQFQDESVVDDSQLPKDRFSAERLKGVDSTLKIQPAELGDSAMYLCASSLGRLAGGLFYEQYFGPGTRLTVT.

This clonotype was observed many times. The CDR3 sequence: CASRDPGHDYEQYF. The CDR3 coding sequence is TGTGCCAGCAGGGATCCGGGACACGATTACGAGCAGTACTTC. V and J are TRBV12-3 or TRBV12-4 and TRBJ2-7; D possibly corresponds to TRBD1 (6 bases). Trimming cost V 6 bases and J 4 bases, with 16 bases left between them. The CDR3 runs to 14 residues.

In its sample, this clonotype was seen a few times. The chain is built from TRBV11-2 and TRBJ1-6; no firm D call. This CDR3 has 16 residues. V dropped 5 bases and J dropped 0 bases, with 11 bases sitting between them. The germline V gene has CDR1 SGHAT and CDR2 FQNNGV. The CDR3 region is CASSRVGSSYNSPLHF. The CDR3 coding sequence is TGTGCCAGCAGCCGGGTGGGAAGCTCCTATAATTCACCCCTCCACTTT.

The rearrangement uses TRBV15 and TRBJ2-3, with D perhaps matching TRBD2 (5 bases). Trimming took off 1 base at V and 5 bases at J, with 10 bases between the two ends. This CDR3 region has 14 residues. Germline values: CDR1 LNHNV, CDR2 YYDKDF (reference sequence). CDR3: CATSRGPRGDTQYF. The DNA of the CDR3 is TGTGCCACCAGCAGAGGGCCACGGGGAGATACGCAGTATTTT.

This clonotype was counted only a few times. DNA for the CDR3: TGTGCCACCAGCAGCTGGGACAGAACCTACGAGCAGTACTTC. Residues: CATSSWDRTYEQYF. J is TRBJ2-7 and V is TRBV15, with 7 bases fitting TRBD1. The junction had 4 bases not matched to a gene; V was cut back by 3 bases and J by 2 bases. Germline V gives CDR1 LNHNV, CDR2 YYDKDF (reference sequence). The CDR3 has 14 residues.

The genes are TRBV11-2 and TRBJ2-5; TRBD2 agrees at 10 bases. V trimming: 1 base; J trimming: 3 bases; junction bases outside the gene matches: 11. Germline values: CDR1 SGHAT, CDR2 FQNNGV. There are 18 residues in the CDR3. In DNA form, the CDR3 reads TGTGCCAGCAGCTTAGTTGGGCTAGCGGGAGATGGAGAAGAGACCCAGTACTTC. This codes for CASSLVGLAGDGEETQYF.

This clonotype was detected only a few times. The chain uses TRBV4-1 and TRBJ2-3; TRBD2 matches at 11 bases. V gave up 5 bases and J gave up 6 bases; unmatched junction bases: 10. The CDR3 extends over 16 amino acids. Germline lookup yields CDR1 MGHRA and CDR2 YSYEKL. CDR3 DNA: TGCGCCAGCAGCTCACTAGCGGGAGCTGCCCCGGATACGCAGTATTTT. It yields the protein CASSSLAGAAPDTQYF.

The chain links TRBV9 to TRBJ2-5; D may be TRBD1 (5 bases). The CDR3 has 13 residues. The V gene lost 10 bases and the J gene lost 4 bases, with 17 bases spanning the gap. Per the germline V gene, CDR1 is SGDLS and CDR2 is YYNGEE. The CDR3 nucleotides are TGTGCCCAAGCACCAGGGCGAGGAGAGACCCAGTACTTC. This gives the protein CAQAPGRGETQYF.

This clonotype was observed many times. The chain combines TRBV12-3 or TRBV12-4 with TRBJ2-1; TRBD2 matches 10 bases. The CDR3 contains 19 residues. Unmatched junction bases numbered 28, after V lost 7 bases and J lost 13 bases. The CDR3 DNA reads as TGTGCCAGCAAGGACGGGGACTCTAGCGGGAGAAATATCGTGGGGCATCAGTTCTTC. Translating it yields CASKDGDSSGRNIVGHQFF.

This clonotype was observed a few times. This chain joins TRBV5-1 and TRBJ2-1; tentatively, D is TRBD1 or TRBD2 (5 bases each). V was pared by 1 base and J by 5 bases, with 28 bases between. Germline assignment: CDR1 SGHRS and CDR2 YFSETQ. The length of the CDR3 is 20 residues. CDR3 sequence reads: CASSLSIFGRGAIQDNEQFF. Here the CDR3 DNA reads TGCGCCAGCAGCTTGTCAATTTTTGGTAGAGGGGCCATTCAGGACAATGAGCAGTTCTTC.

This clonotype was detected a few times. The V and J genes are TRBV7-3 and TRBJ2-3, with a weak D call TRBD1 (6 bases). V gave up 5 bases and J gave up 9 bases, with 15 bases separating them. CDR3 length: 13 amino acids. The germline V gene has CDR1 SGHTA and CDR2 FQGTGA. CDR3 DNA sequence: TGTGCCAGCAGCCCAGTGTACAGGGAGACGCAGTATTTT. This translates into CASSPVYRETQYF.

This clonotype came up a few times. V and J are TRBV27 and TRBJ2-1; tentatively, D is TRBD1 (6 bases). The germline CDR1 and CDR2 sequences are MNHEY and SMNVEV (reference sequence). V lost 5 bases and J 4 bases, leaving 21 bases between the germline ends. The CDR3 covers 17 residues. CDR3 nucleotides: TGTGCCAGCAGTAAACTGACAGGCCTTCTAAAATACAATGAGCAGTTCTTC. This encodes CASSKLTGLLKYNEQFF.